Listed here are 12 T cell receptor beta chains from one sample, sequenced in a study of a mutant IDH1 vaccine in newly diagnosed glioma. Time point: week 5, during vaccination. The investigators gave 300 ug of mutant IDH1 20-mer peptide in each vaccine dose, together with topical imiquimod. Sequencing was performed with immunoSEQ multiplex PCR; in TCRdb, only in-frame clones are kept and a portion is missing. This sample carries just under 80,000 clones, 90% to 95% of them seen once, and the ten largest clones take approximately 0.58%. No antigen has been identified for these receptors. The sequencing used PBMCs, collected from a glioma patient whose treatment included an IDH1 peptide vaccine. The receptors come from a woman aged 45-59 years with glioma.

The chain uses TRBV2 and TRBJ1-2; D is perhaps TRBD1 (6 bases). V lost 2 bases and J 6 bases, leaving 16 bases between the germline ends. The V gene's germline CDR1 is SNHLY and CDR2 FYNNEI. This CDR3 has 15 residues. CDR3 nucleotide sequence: TGTGCCAGCAGTGAATATGTCATGGGGGGCCATGGCTACACCTTC. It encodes CASSEYVMGGHGYTF. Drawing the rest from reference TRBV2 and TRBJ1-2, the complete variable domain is EPEVTQTPSHQVTQMGQEVILRCVPISNHLYFYWYRQILGQKVEFLVSFYNNEISEKSEIFDDQFSVERPDGSNFTLKIRSTKLEDSAMYFCASSEYVMGGHGYTFGSGTRLTVV.

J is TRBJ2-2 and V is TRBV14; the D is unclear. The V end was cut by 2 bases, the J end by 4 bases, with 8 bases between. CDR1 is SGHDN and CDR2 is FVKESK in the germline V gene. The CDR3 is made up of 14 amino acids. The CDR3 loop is CASSQPAGTGELFF. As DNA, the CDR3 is TGTGCCAGCAGCCAACCAGCCGGCACCGGGGAGCTGTTTTTT.

The CDR3 region has the DNA TGTGCCAGCAGTTACTCGCAGGGGGCCCCCTACGAGCAGTACTTC. Amino acid sequence: CASSYSQGAPYEQYF. This chain connects TRBV6-5 to TRBJ2-7, with 8 positions matching TRBD1. V was clipped by 0 bases and J by 2 bases; unmatched bases: 3. Germline CDR1 reads MNHEY; CDR2 reads SVGAGI. This CDR3 comprises 15 residues.

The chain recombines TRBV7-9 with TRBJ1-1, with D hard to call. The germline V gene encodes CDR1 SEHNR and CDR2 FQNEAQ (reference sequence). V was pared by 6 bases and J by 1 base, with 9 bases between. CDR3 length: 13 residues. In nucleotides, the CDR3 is TGTGCCAGCAGTCCTATAGGGAACACTGAAGCTTTCTTT. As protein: CASSPIGNTEAFF. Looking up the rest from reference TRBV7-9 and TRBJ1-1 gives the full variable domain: DTGVSQNPRHKITKRGQNVTFRCDPISEHNRLYWYRQTLGQGPEFLTYFQNEAQLEKSRLLSDRFSAERPKGSFSTLEIQRTEQGDSAMYLCASSPIGNTEAFFGQGTRLTVV.

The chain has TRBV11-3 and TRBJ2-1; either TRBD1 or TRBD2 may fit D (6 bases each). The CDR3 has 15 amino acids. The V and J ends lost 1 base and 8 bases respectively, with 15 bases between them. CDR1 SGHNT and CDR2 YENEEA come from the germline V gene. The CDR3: CASSLGQARGDEQFF. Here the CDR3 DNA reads TGTGCCAGCAGCTTAGGACAGGCAAGGGGGGATGAGCAGTTCTTC.

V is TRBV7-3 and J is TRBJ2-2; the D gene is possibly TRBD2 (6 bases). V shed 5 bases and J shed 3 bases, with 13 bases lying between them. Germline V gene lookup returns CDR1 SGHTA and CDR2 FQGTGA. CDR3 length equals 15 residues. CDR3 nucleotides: TGTGCCAGCAGCCCTCGCGGGGTTGACACCGGGGAGCTGTTTTTT. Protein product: CASSPRGVDTGELFF.

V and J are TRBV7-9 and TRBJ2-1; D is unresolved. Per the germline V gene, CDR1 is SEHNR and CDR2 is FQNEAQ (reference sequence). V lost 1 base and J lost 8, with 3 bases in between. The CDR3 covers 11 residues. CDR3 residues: CASSLGDEQFF. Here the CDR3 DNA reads TGTGCCAGCAGCTTAGGCGATGAGCAGTTCTTC.

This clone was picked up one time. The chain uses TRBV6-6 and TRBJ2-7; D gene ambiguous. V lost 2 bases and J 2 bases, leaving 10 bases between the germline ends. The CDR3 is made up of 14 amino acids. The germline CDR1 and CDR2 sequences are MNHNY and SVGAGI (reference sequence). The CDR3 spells CASSYVAEAYEQYF. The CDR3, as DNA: TGTGCCAGCAGTTACGTGGCAGAGGCCTACGAGCAGTACTTC.

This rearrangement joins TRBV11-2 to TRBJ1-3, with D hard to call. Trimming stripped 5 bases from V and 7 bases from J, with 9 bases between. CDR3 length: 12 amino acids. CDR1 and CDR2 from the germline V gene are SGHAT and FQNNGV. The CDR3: CASSPSSNTIYF. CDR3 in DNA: TGTGCCAGCAGCCCCTCCAGCAACACCATATATTTT.

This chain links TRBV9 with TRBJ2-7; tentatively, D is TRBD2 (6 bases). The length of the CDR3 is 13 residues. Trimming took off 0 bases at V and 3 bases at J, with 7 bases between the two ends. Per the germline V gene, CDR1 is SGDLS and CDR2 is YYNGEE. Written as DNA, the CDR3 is TGTGCCAGCAGCGTAGGGGAGGACTACGAGCAGTACTTC. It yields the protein CASSVGEDYEQYF.

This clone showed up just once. The DNA for the CDR3 is TGTGCCAGTAGCATGGGGTCTAGCGGAGGGTTCAATGAGCAGTTCTTC. Translating it yields CASSMGSSGGFNEQFF. The chain recombines TRBV19 with TRBJ2-1, with 7 bases lining up with TRBD2. The CDR3 has 16 residues. The trim removed 6 bases at V and 6 bases at J, leaving 14 bases unmatched. Germline V gene lookup returns CDR1 LNHDA and CDR2 SQIVND (reference sequence). The complete variable domain, with remaining parts taken from reference TRBV19 and TRBJ2-1, reads DGGITQSPKYLFRKEGQNVTLSCEQNLNHDAMYWYRQDPGQGLRLIYYSQIVNDFQKGDIAEGYSVSREKKESFPLTVTSAQKNPTAFYLCASSMGSSGGFNEQFFGPGTRLTVL.

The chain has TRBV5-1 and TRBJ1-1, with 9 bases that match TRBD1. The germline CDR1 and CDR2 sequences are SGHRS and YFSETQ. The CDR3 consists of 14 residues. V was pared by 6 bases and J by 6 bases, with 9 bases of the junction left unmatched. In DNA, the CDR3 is TGCGCCAGCACCAGAGACAGGGACAGGGCTGAAGCTTTCTTT. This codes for CASTRDRDRAEAFF.